The 11 T cell receptor beta chains below come from one sample, sequenced in a study of blood T cell repertoires in COVID-19. Profiled with immunoSEQ multiplex PCR; TCRdb holds only in-frame clones, not every one. There are a few hundred thousand clones in the sample; around 85% occur only once, and roughly 2% lies in the top ten. Source material: PBMCs or T cells enriched from blood (not recorded which). These receptors were taken from a man aged 25 to 45 who had recovered from COVID-19.

The chain recombines TRBV28 with TRBJ1-5; 11 nucleotides match TRBD1. The V segment lost 2 bases and the J segment 9 bases; nucleotides outside the gene matches: 6. CDR1 is MDHEN and CDR2 is SYDVKM in the germline V gene. The CDR3 contains 15 residues. The CDR3 sequence: CASSLPGQGGRPQHF. For the CDR3, the DNA is TGTGCCAGCAGTTTACCGGGACAGGGGGGGAGGCCCCAGCATTTT.

V and J are TRBV12-5 and TRBJ2-1; D may be TRBD1 (6 bases). The CDR3 sequence is 12 residues long. Germline CDR1 and CDR2: LGHNT and FRNRAP. Trimming shortened V by 1 base and J by 9 bases, and 7 bases separated the two germline ends. CDR3 DNA sequence: TGTGCTAGTGGTTTGGAACAGGGTGAGCAGTTCTTC. As protein: CASGLEQGEQFF.

This rearrangement joins TRBV7-2 to TRBJ2-7; 9 bases are shared with TRBD1. This CDR3 has 18 residues. With V trimmed by 5 bases and J by 2 bases, 16 bases remained unmatched. CDR1 is SGHTA, CDR2 FQGNSA, per germline. CDR3 coding DNA: TGTGCCAGCAGCCCTGCCGGGACAGGGCCCACTACTCCCTACGAGCAGTACTTC. It is translated as CASSPAGTGPTTPYEQYF.

The chain combines TRBV2 with TRBJ2-7; 8 positions agree with TRBD2. With V trimmed by 5 bases and J by 4 bases, 10 bases remained unmatched. CDR1 is SNHLY, CDR2 FYNNEI, per germline. CDR3 length: 15 residues. The CDR3 protein is CASSPLRGGSYEQYF. In DNA form, the CDR3 reads TGTGCCAGCAGTCCTCTCCGGGGGGGCTCGTACGAGCAGTACTTC.

The chain joins TRBV5-6 to TRBJ1-3; TRBD1 agrees at 7 bases. Germline lookup yields CDR1 SGHDT and CDR2 YYEEEE. V dropped 3 bases and J dropped 3; count of bases not matched to a gene: 15. The length of the CDR3 is 18 residues. The CDR3: CASSSPRQGLSGGNTIYF. The CDR3 region has the DNA TGTGCCAGCAGCTCTCCGAGACAGGGATTGAGTGGTGGAAACACCATATATTTT. The variable domain in full, with the rest retrieved from reference TRBV5-6 and TRBJ1-3, is DAGVTQSPTHLIKTRGQQVTLRCSPKSGHDTVSWYQQALGQGPQFIFQYYEEEERQRGNFPDRFSGHQFPNYSSELNVNALLLGDSALYLCASSSPRQGLSGGNTIYFGEGSWLTVV.

The chain combines TRBV7-6 with TRBJ1-3; tentatively, D is TRBD1 (6 bases). V lost 4 bases and J 2 bases, leaving 12 bases between the germline ends. The V gene's germline CDR1 is SGHVS and CDR2 FNYEAQ. CDR3 length equals 15 residues. The CDR3 spells CASSSGPGAGNTIYF. DNA for the CDR3: TGTGCCAGCAGCTCGGGTCCAGGGGCTGGAAACACCATATATTTT.

The rearrangement joins TRBV7-3 to TRBJ1-1; no firm D call. Germline V CDR1 and CDR2: SGHTA, FQGTGA. The CDR3 is 13 amino acids. Trimming removed 5 bases at V and 3 bases at J, with 10 bases between. The DNA for the CDR3 is TGTGCCAGCAGCCTAAACAGAGACACTGAAGCTTTCTTT. Translated: CASSLNRDTEAFF.

The chain has TRBV18 and TRBJ1-1; 9 nucleotides line up with TRBD1. The CDR3 is 15 residues long. V lost 2 bases to trimming and J lost 3 bases; unmatched junction nucleotides: 4. The germline gives CDR1 KGHSH, CDR2 LQKENI. CDR3 sequence: CASSPRTGVDTEAFF. The CDR3 bases are TGTGCCAGCTCACCAAGGACAGGGGTGGACACTGAAGCTTTCTTT.

J is TRBJ2-6 and V is TRBV30, with D hard to call. The CDR3 covers 17 residues. Germline V lookup: CDR1 GTSNPN, CDR2 SVGIG (reference sequence). V was cut by 8 bases and J by 0 bases, with 20 bases left in between. CDR3 sequence reads: CAPGSVGTTSGANVLTF. Here the CDR3 DNA reads TGTGCCCCCGGGTCCGTGGGTACCACCTCTGGGGCCAACGTCCTGACTTTC.

This clone has just a few counts. The CDR3 bases are TGTGCCAGCAGCCTCATGACAGGGGAGAACACTGAAGCTTTCTTT. Translating gives CASSLMTGENTEAFF. The chain combines TRBV9 with TRBJ1-1; 8 bases agree with TRBD1. The germline V gene has CDR1 SGDLS and CDR2 YYNGEE. CDR3 length equals 15 residues. The J segment lost 1 base and the V segment lost 4 bases, leaving 6 bases of the junction unmatched.

The rearrangement uses TRBV19 and TRBJ2-2; 7 nucleotides align to TRBD2. CDR3 length equals 15 residues. V lost 5 bases and J lost 6; bases outside the gene matches: 9. Germline CDR1 LNHDA, CDR2 SQIVND (reference sequence). This CDR3 is CASSSRGRGPGELFF. As DNA, the CDR3 is TGTGCCAGTAGTTCCCGGGGGAGGGGACCCGGGGAGCTGTTTTTT.